This is a list of T cell receptor beta chains from one sample in a study of shared T cell receptors in the human thymus. Repertoires were generated with immunoSEQ multiplex PCR, while TCRdb's copy carries only in-frame clones and drops some. The data show 540,000 or so clones, 70% to 80% seen once. The same sample was also used in a study of human thymus T cells.

Sequenced material: thymocytes. These receptor sequences come from a boy under two years old with a congenital heart defect. The CDR3 runs from the conserved cysteine through the conserved F or W. The D gene is left open where the match is weak. Size is stated for part of the rows, as once, few or many counts, or as a class when the clone is expanded.

J gene: TRBJ2-1
D gene: TRBD2
clone size: -
V gene: TRBV4-3
CDR3 protein: CASSLTGAGGQDEQFF
CDR3 DNA: TGCGCCAGCAGTCTCACCGGAGCGGGAGGGCAGGATGAGCAGTTCTTC

J gene: TRBJ2-2
D gene: TRBD1
clone size: -
V gene: TRBV5-6
CDR3 protein: CASSSGQGNGELFF
CDR3 DNA: TGTGCCAGCAGCTCCGGACAGGGGAACGGGGAGCTGTTTTTT

J gene: TRBJ1-5
D gene: TRBD1
clone size: -
V gene: TRBV25-1
CDR3 protein: CASSDQGVNQPQHF
CDR3 DNA: TGTGCCAGCAGTGACCAGGGGGTAAATCAGCCCCAGCATTTT

J gene: TRBJ2-7
D gene: TRBD1
clone size: -
V gene: TRBV5-1
CDR3 protein: CASSRSRDSPLEQYF
CDR3 DNA: TGCGCCAGCTCTCGTTCCCGGGACAGTCCACTAGAGCAGTACTTC

J gene: TRBJ1-3
D gene: TRBD1
clone size: -
V gene: TRBV15
CDR3 protein: CATSRDGTGTNTIYF
CDR3 DNA: TGTGCCACCAGCAGAGACGGGACAGGGACCAACACCATATATTTT

J gene: TRBJ2-5
D gene: -
clone size: -
V gene: TRBV7-6
CDR3 protein: CASSLGKGRGETQYF
CDR3 DNA: TGTGCCAGCAGCTTAGGGAAGGGCCGGGGGGAGACCCAGTACTTC

J gene: TRBJ1-2
D gene: -
clone size: -
V gene: TRBV5-1
CDR3 protein: CASSARGLSFSKGYTF
CDR3 DNA: TGCGCCAGCAGCGCCAGGGGCCTATCATTCTCTAAAGGCTACACCTTC

J gene: TRBJ1-3
D gene: TRBD1
clone size: -
V gene: TRBV27
CDR3 protein: CASSPLWTGAGNTIYF
CDR3 DNA: TGTGCCAGCAGTCCGCTATGGACAGGGGCAGGAAACACCATATATTTT

J gene: TRBJ2-7
D gene: -
clone size: -
V gene: TRBV4-3
CDR3 protein: CASSQDNTGFGEQYF
CDR3 DNA: TGCGCCAGCAGCCAAGATAACACAGGGTTTGGCGAGCAGTACTTC

J gene: TRBJ2-5
D gene: -
clone size: few
V gene: TRBV2
CDR3 protein: CASTGPTGHPHREETQYF
CDR3 DNA: TGTGCCAGCACGGGACCGACGGGACACCCGCACCGGGAAGAGACCCAGTACTTC

J gene: TRBJ2-7
D gene: -
clone size: -
V gene: TRBV27
CDR3 protein: CASSLRAGSVRSPYEQYF
CDR3 DNA: TGTGCCAGCAGTTTAAGGGCGGGATCGGTTCGGTCCCCCTACGAGCAGTACTTC

J gene: TRBJ2-1
D gene: TRBD2
clone size: -
V gene: TRBV5-6
CDR3 protein: CASSFREGGNEQFF
CDR3 DNA: TGTGCCAGCAGCTTCCGGGAGGGCGGGAATGAGCAGTTCTTC

J gene: TRBJ2-3
D gene: TRBD2
clone size: -
V gene: TRBV7-2
CDR3 protein: CARLLAGATDTQYF
CDR3 DNA: TGTGCCAGATTGCTAGCGGGGGCCACAGATACGCAGTATTTT

J gene: TRBJ2-3
D gene: -
clone size: -
V gene: TRBV21-1
CDR3 protein: CASREKSHRDSKVDTQYF
CDR3 DNA: TGTGCCAGCAGAGAGAAGAGCCACCGGGATTCCAAGGTGGATACGCAGTATTTT

J gene: TRBJ1-1
D gene: -
clone size: once
V gene: TRBV30
CDR3 protein: CAWSSPRGGRDTEAFF
CDR3 DNA: TGTGCCTGGAGTTCCCCTCGAGGAGGGAGGGACACTGAAGCTTTCTTT

J gene: TRBJ1-1
D gene: TRBD1
clone size: -
V gene: TRBV27
CDR3 protein: CASSLSRTGAMNTEAFF
CDR3 DNA: TGTGCCAGCAGTTTATCCCGGACAGGGGCGATGAACACTGAAGCTTTCTTT

J gene: TRBJ2-3
D gene: -
clone size: -
V gene: TRBV13
CDR3 protein: CASRRHKAGNTQYF
CDR3 DNA: TGTGCCAGCAGACGACATAAAGCGGGTAATACGCAGTATTTT

J gene: TRBJ2-1
D gene: -
clone size: few
V gene: TRBV4-2
CDR3 protein: CASSQWQRPGNEQFF
CDR3 DNA: TGTGCCAGCAGCCAATGGCAGCGGCCAGGCAATGAGCAGTTCTTC

J gene: TRBJ2-1
D gene: TRBD2
clone size: -
V gene: TRBV4-3
CDR3 protein: CASSQVSGRVTEQFF
CDR3 DNA: TGCGCCAGCAGCCAAGTCAGCGGGAGGGTCACTGAGCAGTTCTTC

J gene: TRBJ1-2
D gene: -
clone size: -
V gene: TRBV6-5
CDR3 protein: CASSSRYGYTF
CDR3 DNA: TGTGCCAGCAGTTCCCGCTATGGCTACACCTTC

J gene: TRBJ2-2
D gene: TRBD2
clone size: -
V gene: TRBV4-3
CDR3 protein: CASSQDGLASTGELFF
CDR3 DNA: TGCGCCAGCAGCCAAGACGGACTAGCGAGCACCGGGGAGCTGTTTTTT

J gene: TRBJ1-4
D gene: TRBD1
clone size: -
V gene: TRBV19
CDR3 protein: CASRDTDREGEKLFF
CDR3 DNA: TGTGCCAGTAGGGACACCGACAGGGAAGGAGAAAAACTGTTTTTT

J gene: TRBJ2-7
D gene: TRBD2
clone size: -
V gene: TRBV7-9
CDR3 protein: CASSETSGSSYEQYF
CDR3 DNA: TGTGCCAGCAGCGAGACTAGCGGGAGCTCCTACGAGCAGTACTTC

J gene: TRBJ2-2
D gene: -
clone size: few
V gene: TRBV28
CDR3 protein: CASKPIRGMKSGELFF
CDR3 DNA: TGTGCCAGCAAACCCATCCGGGGTATGAAATCCGGGGAGCTGTTTTTT

J gene: TRBJ2-1
D gene: TRBD1
clone size: -
V gene: TRBV12-5
CDR3 protein: CASGLYRTGDNEQFF
CDR3 DNA: TGTGCTAGTGGTTTGTACCGGACAGGGGACAATGAGCAGTTCTTC

J gene: TRBJ2-1
D gene: -
clone size: -
V gene: TRBV7-3
CDR3 protein: CASSPAGPPYNEQFF
CDR3 DNA: TGTGCCAGCAGCCCCGCAGGGCCCCCCTACAATGAGCAGTTCTTC

J gene: TRBJ2-3
D gene: -
clone size: -
V gene: TRBV6-5
CDR3 protein: CASSDDGGADTQYF
CDR3 DNA: TGTGCCAGCAGCGACGACGGGGGAGCTGATACGCAGTATTTT

J gene: TRBJ2-7
D gene: TRBD2
clone size: -
V gene: TRBV9
CDR3 protein: CASSEREGTYEQYF
CDR3 DNA: TGTGCCAGCAGCGAGCGGGAGGGGACTTACGAGCAGTACTTC

J gene: TRBJ1-3
D gene: TRBD1
clone size: -
V gene: TRBV27
CDR3 protein: CASRQGTGNTIYF
CDR3 DNA: TGTGCCAGCAGACAGGGGACTGGAAACACCATATATTTT

J gene: TRBJ2-5
D gene: -
clone size: -
V gene: TRBV19
CDR3 protein: CATAPRGERQETQYF
CDR3 DNA: TGTGCCACCGCCCCAAGGGGTGAACGCCAAGAGACCCAGTACTTC

J gene: TRBJ1-2
D gene: TRBD1
clone size: -
V gene: TRBV29-1
CDR3 protein: CSAMDRDEDYGYTF
CDR3 DNA: TGCAGCGCAATGGACAGGGACGAAGACTATGGCTACACCTTC

J gene: TRBJ2-5
D gene: -
clone size: few
V gene: TRBV18
CDR3 protein: CASSRRGPQETQYF
CDR3 DNA: TGTGCCAGCTCACGGAGGGGGCCCCAAGAGACCCAGTACTTC

J gene: TRBJ2-2
D gene: -
clone size: -
V gene: TRBV5-1
CDR3 protein: CASSLRDTSYTGELFF
CDR3 DNA: TGCGCCAGCAGCTTGAGGGACACCTCTTACACCGGGGAGCTGTTTTTT

J gene: TRBJ1-2
D gene: -
clone size: -
V gene: TRBV6-5
CDR3 protein: CASSKGSNYGYTF
CDR3 DNA: TGTGCCAGCAGTAAGGGGTCTAACTATGGCTACACCTTC

J gene: TRBJ2-1
D gene: -
clone size: -
V gene: TRBV27
CDR3 protein: CASSLRLQGNEQFF
CDR3 DNA: TGTGCCAGCAGTTTACGATTACAGGGAAATGAGCAGTTCTTC

J gene: TRBJ2-7
D gene: TRBD2
clone size: -
V gene: TRBV4-1
CDR3 protein: CASSHDQSGAENNEQYF
CDR3 DNA: TGCGCCAGCAGCCATGATCAAAGCGGGGCAGAAAATAACGAGCAGTACTTC

J gene: TRBJ2-3
D gene: TRBD2
clone size: once
V gene: TRBV27
CDR3 protein: CASSLPGTSGRERSTDTQYF
CDR3 DNA: TGTGCCAGCAGTTTACCCGGGACTAGCGGGAGAGAGAGGAGCACAGATACGCAGTATTTT

J gene: TRBJ2-7
D gene: TRBD1
clone size: -
V gene: TRBV7-2
CDR3 protein: CASSRPGQSSYEQYF
CDR3 DNA: TGTGCCAGCAGCCGCCCGGGACAGAGCTCCTACGAGCAGTACTTC

J gene: TRBJ1-2
D gene: TRBD1
clone size: -
V gene: TRBV29-1
CDR3 protein: CSVEERDRGYGYTF
CDR3 DNA: TGCAGCGTTGAAGAGCGGGACAGGGGCTATGGCTACACCTTC

J gene: TRBJ1-4
D gene: -
clone size: -
V gene: TRBV29-1
CDR3 protein: CRSLWGANLFF
CDR3 DNA: TGCAGGTCTTTGTGGGGCGCGAATCTGTTTTTT

J gene: TRBJ1-2
D gene: TRBD1
clone size: -
V gene: TRBV15
CDR3 protein: CATSGFDREEGYTF
CDR3 DNA: TGTGCCACCAGCGGGTTCGACAGGGAGGAGGGCTACACCTTC

J gene: TRBJ1-2
D gene: -
clone size: -
V gene: TRBV27
CDR3 protein: CASSLRGHLYGYTF
CDR3 DNA: TGTGCCAGCAGTTTAAGGGGACACCTCTATGGCTACACCTTC

J gene: TRBJ1-2
D gene: -
clone size: -
V gene: TRBV7-2
CDR3 protein: CASSRTVNYGYTF
CDR3 DNA: TGTGCCAGCAGCAGGACAGTGAACTATGGCTACACCTTC

J gene: TRBJ2-5
D gene: -
clone size: -
V gene: TRBV18
CDR3 protein: CASSPDSIQETQYF
CDR3 DNA: TGTGCCAGCTCACCAGACTCGATCCAAGAGACCCAGTACTTC

J gene: TRBJ2-1
D gene: -
clone size: few
V gene: TRBV5-4
CDR3 protein: CASSLYINEQFF
CDR3 DNA: TGTGCCAGCAGCTTATATATCAATGAGCAGTTCTTC

J gene: TRBJ2-7
D gene: -
clone size: -
V gene: TRBV10-1
CDR3 protein: CASSEARSAGQYF
CDR3 DNA: TGCGCCAGCAGTGAGGCGAGAAGTGCGGGGCAGTACTTC

J gene: TRBJ2-1
D gene: TRBD1
clone size: once
V gene: TRBV7-9
CDR3 protein: CASSRDRGLYNEQFF
CDR3 DNA: TGTGCCAGCAGTCGAGACAGGGGGCTGTACAATGAGCAGTTCTTC

J gene: TRBJ2-7
D gene: TRBD2
clone size: -
V gene: TRBV5-1
CDR3 protein: CASSLGLAALDEQYF
CDR3 DNA: TGCGCCAGCAGCTTGGGCCTAGCGGCCCTAGACGAGCAGTACTTC